The clone carrying this T cell receptor beta chain qualifies as medium-sized. MiXCR, run by TCRdb on the multiplex PCR reads, gives a single entry per CDR3 protein. The table shows about 19,000 distinct CDR3 sequences, with 43% occurring only once. This record comes from a study of breast tumors, draining lymph nodes, adjacent tissues. The sample taken for sequencing was breast tumor tissue. This TCR came from a female donor with breast cancer. Some clones in this sample may be carry-over from other donors' samples.

CDR3 in DNA: TGCAGTGCTAGTTCAGTAGCGGGAATCATAGATACGCAGTATTTT. It yields the protein CSASSVAGIIDTQYF. The rearrangement uses TRBV20-1 and TRBJ2-3, with TRBD2 identical over 8 bases. The CDR3 totals 15 residues. Per germline, CDR1 DFQATT and CDR2 SNEGSKA (reference sequence). Trimming at V came to 3 bases and at J to 5 bases, leaving 10 bases not matched to a gene.